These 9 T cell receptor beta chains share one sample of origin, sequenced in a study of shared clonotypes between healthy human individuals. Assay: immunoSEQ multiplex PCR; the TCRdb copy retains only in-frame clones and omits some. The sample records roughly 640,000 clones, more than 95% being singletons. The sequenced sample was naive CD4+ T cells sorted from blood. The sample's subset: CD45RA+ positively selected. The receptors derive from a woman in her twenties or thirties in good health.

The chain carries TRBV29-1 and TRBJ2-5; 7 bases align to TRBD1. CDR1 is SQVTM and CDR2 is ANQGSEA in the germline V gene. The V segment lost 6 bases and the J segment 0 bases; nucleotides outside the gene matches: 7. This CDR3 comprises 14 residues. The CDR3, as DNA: TGCAGCGTACCGGGACAGACGTACCAAGAGACCCAGTACTTC. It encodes CSVPGQTYQETQYF.

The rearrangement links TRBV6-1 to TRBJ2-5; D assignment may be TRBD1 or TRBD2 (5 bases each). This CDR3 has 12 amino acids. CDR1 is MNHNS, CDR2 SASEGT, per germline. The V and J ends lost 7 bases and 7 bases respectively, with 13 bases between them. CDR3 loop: CASMRDLGTQYF. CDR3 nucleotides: TGTGCCAGCATGAGGGACCTGGGGACCCAGTACTTC.

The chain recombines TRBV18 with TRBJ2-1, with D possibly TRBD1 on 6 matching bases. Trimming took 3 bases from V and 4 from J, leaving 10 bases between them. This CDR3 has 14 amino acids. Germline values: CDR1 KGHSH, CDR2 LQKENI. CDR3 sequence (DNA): TGTGCCAGCTCACCGCAACAGGGATACAATGAGCAGTTCTTC. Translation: CASSPQQGYNEQFF.

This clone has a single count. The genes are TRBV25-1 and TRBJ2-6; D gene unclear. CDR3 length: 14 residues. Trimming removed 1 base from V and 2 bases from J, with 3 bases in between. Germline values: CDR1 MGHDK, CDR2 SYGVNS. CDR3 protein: CASSESAGANVLTF. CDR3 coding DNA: TGTGCCAGCAGTGAATCCGCTGGGGCCAACGTCCTGACTTTC.

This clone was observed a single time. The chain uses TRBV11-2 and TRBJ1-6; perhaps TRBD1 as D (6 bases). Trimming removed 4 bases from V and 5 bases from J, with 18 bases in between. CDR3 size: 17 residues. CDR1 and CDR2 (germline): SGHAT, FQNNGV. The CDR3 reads CASSSVLGQRDNSPLHF. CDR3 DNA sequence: TGTGCCAGCAGCTCCGTACTTGGACAGCGAGATAATTCACCCCTCCACTTT. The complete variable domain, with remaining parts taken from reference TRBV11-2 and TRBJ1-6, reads EAGVAQSPRYKIIEKRQSVAFWCNPISGHATLYWYQQILGQGPKLLIQFQNNGVVDDSQLPKDRFSAERLKGVDSTLKIQPAKLEDSAVYLCASSSVLGQRDNSPLHFGNGTRLTVT.

The CDR3: CASSESPGAGDTQYF. The CDR3 DNA follows: TGTGCCAGCAGCGAGTCCCCAGGGGCAGGAGATACGCAGTATTTT. The genes are TRBV9 and TRBJ2-3; tentatively, D is TRBD1 (6 bases). This CDR3 comprises 15 residues. Between the trimmed V and J ends, which lost 3 bases and 5 bases, there was a span of 16 bases. Germline V CDR1 and CDR2: SGDLS, YYNGEE.

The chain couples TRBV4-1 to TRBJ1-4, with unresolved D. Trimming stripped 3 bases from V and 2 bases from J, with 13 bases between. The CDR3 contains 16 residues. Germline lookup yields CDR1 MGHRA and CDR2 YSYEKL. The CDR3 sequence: CASSHKPLGTNEKLFF. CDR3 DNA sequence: TGCGCCAGCAGCCATAAGCCTCTGGGGACTAATGAAAAACTGTTTTTT.

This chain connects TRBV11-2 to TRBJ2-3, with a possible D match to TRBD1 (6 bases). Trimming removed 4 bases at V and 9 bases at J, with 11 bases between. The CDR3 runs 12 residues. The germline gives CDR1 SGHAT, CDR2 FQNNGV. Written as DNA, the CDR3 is TGTGCCAGCAGCTATGAGACAGGAACGCAGTATTTT. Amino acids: CASSYETGTQYF.

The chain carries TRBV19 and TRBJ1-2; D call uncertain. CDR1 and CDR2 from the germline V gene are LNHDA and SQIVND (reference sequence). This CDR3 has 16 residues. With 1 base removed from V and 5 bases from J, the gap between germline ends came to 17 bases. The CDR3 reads CASSIVSLTSKYGYTF. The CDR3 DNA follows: TGTGCCAGTAGTATAGTCAGCCTCACTTCGAAATATGGCTACACCTTC.